Included here is one T cell receptor beta chain sequence, with context. This clonotype was seen a few times. Which antigen it targets is not known. No base quality values were provided; no much bigger clone lies one nucleotide off. The CDR3 sequence holds 15 residues, the cysteine and phenylalanine included. Left in the record is the CDR3 DNA by itself, 45 bases read in frame from the first base. V is cut back by 1 base and J by 7 bases, with 7 bases in the junction unmatched. This record belongs to a study of response to subunit inactivated influenza vaccine (dated by TCRdb to about 2018). For the study in its entirety: Deep quantitative profiling of the T cell receptor repertoire was used in the study to follow responses to a trivalent subunit inactivated influenza vaccine. General findings and caveats noted by the study authors: The authors proposed that each seasonal influenza vaccination may bring in only a limited number of new T cells.

Libraries came from RT-PCR. The listed sequencing device is Illumina HiSeq 2500. The public reads were quality trimmed at Q25 with fastp and then assembled into clones with MiXCR by TCRdb, keeping productive beta chains. Entries are consolidated by CDR3 protein sequence, retaining the most common genes and DNA. The sample contains about 780,000 distinct CDR3 sequences, around 20% of them found a single time. The ten largest clones capture about a tenth of the sample. Sequencing was performed on PBMCs from blood, taken approximately 5 days after vaccination. This chain joins TRBV12-3 or TRBV12-4 to TRBJ2-7; 10 nucleotides in the junction match TRBD2. This clonotype originated in a man aged 50 or older who received an inactivated influenza vaccine. Donor details come from another sample of the same person, matched by shared clones. The CDR3 protein: CASSLDPSGRDEQYF. The DNA sequence reads TGTGCCAGCAGTTTAGACCCTAGCGGGAGAGATGAGCAGTACTTC.